The entry that follows covers one TCR beta chain sequence. Sequencing used immunoSEQ multiplex PCR; TCRdb keeps in-frame clones, though not all of them. The sample lists approximately 87,000 clones, approximately 93% seen once, with 1.3% in the top ten. The sample is drawn from a study of control samples from healthy donors and cancer patients. The CDR3 is 15 amino acids. V lost 6 bases, J lost 4 bases, and 17 bases lay in between. Germline CDR1 is MNHEY and CDR2 is SVGAGI. J is TRBJ2-3 and V is TRBV6-5, with D tentatively TRBD1 or TRBD2 (5 bases each). Source material: PBMCs. The receptor was isolated from a woman between 35 and 50 years old with lung cancer. The DNA of the CDR3 is TGTGCCAGCAGGGGGGTCAGGGTTATAGCAGATACGCAGTATTTT. Translated: CASRGVRVIADTQYF.